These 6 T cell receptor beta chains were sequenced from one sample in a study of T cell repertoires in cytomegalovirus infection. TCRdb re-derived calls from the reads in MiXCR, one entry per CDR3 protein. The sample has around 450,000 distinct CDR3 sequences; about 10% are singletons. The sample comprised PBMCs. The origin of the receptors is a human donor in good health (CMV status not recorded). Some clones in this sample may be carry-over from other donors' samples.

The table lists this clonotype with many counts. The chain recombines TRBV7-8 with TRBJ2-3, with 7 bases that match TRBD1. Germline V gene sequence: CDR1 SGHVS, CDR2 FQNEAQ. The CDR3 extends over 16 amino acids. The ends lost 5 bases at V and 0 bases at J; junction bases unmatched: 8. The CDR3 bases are TGTGCCAGCAGCCCCCGGGACAGAGCTAGCACAGATACGCAGTATTTT. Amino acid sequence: CASSPRDRASTDTQYF.

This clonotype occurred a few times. Here the CDR3 DNA reads TGTGCCAGCAGTTGGAGGGGGGACACGAACACTGAAGCTTTCTTT. It yields the protein CASSWRGDTNTEAFF. The chain joins TRBV27 to TRBJ1-1; TRBD1 might be the D (6 bases). The CDR3 has 15 amino acids. Germline V lookup: CDR1 MNHEY, CDR2 SMNVEV (reference sequence). V shed 4 bases and J shed 1 base, with 13 bases lying between them.

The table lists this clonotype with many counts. This chain's CDR3 is CASSFLRRDSNQPQHF. CDR3 sequence (DNA): TGTGCCAGCAGTTTTCTACGGAGGGATAGCAATCAGCCCCAGCATTTT. V and J are TRBV12-3 or TRBV12-4 and TRBJ1-5; D is undetermined. V was shortened by 3 bases and J by 0 bases, with 12 bases between the two germline ends. CDR3 length equals 16 residues.

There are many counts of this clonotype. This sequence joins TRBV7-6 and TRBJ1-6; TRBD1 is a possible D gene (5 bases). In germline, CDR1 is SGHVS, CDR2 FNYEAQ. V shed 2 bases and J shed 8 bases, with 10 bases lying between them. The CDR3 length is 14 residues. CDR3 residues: CASSLSGRHSPLHF. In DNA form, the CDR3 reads TGTGCCAGCAGCTTATCAGGGCGTCATTCACCCCTCCACTTT.

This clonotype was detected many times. CDR3 coding DNA: TGTGCCAGCATCCCGGGCGTGAACACCGGGGAGCTGTTTTTT. Residues: CASIPGVNTGELFF. The V call is TRBV7-9, the J call TRBJ2-2; D call uncertain. Germline loops: CDR1 SEHNR, CDR2 FQNEAQ (reference sequence). Trimming stripped 7 bases from V and 1 base from J, with 10 bases between. The CDR3 length is 14 residues.

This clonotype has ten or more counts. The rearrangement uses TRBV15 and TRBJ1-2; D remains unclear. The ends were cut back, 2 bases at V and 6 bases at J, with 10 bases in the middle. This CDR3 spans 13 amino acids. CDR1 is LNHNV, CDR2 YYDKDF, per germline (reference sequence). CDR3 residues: CATSRQDMDGYTF. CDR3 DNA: TGTGCCACCAGCAGACAAGACATGGATGGCTACACCTTC. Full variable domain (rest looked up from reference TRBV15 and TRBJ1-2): DAMVIQNPRYQVTQFGKPVTLSCSQTLNHNVMYWYQQKSSQAPKLLFHYYDKDFNNEADTPDNFQSRRPNTSFCFLDIRSPGLGDTAMYLCATSRQDMDGYTFGSGTRLTVV.